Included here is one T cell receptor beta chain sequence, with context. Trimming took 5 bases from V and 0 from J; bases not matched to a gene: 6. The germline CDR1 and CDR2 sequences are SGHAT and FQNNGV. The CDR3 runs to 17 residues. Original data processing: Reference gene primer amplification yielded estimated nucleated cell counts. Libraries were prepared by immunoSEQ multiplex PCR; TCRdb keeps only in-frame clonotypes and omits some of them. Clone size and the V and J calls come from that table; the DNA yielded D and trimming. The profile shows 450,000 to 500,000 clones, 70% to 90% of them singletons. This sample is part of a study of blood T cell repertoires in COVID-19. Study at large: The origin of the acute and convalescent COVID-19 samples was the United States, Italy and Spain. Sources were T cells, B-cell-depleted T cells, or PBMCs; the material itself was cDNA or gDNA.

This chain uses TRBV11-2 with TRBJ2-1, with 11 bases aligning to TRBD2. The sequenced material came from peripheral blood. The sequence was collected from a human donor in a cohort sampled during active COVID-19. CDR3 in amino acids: CASSGGTSGHSYNEQFF. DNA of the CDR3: TGTGCCAGCAGCGGAGGGACTAGCGGCCACTCCTACAATGAGCAGTTCTTC.